A single sample is the source of the 15 T cell receptor beta chains below, sequenced in a study of shared clonotypes between healthy human individuals (dated by TCRdb to 2020 to 2022). CD8 naive samples consisted of CD45RO-negative cells that were positively selected for CCR7, yielding a CD45RA+CCR7+ population without TemRA cells. The method was the immunoSEQ multiplex PCR assay. Not all clones reach the TCRdb copy of this immuneACCESS table, which keeps in-frame sequences only. Checked studies attribute under half of the gap to unresolved V genes and leave the rest unexplained. The sample data list about 2.2 million clones, and 93% of these were observed just once. Approximately 1.7% of the sample is in the top ten clones. The sample was naive CD8+ T cells from PBMCs. The intended sense of this specimen's cell subset or site label: CD45RA+CCR7+. These TCRs come from a young man in good health. Some clones in this sample may be carry-over from other donors' samples.

The rearrangement uses TRBV10-1 and TRBJ2-3; the D is unclear. Trimming removed 2 bases at V and 1 base at J, with 7 bases between. Germline V gene lookup returns CDR1 WNHNN and CDR2 SYGVQD (reference sequence). The CDR3 is made up of 14 amino acids. The CDR3 region has the DNA TGCGCCAGCAGTGAGGATCTTGGCACAGATACGCAGTATTTT. Residues: CASSEDLGTDTQYF.

The chain employs TRBV9 and TRBJ2-3; TRBD1 matches 7 bases. With V trimmed by 0 bases and J by 4 bases, 8 bases remained unmatched. The CDR3 spans 16 residues. Germline values: CDR1 SGDLS, CDR2 YYNGEE. The CDR3 reads CASSVDSTGAADTQYF. DNA for the CDR3: TGTGCCAGCAGCGTAGATTCTACAGGGGCAGCAGATACGCAGTATTTT.

For this clone: The same CDR3 also results from other DNA sequences found in this sample. This chain uses TRBV9 with TRBJ2-3; D remains ambiguous. V shed 0 bases and J shed 1 base, with 6 bases lying between them. Germline CDR1 reads SGDLS; CDR2 reads YYNGEE. CDR3 size: 14 residues. The CDR3 DNA reads as TGTGCCAGCAGCGTAGTTGGTGGCACAGATACGCAGTATTTT. It encodes CASSVVGGTDTQYF.

This chain uses TRBV10-3 with TRBJ2-1, with 8 bases lining up with TRBD2. The CDR3 has 14 residues. The ends lost 4 bases at V and 9 bases at J; junction bases unmatched: 8. The germline V gene encodes CDR1 ENHRY and CDR2 SYGVKD. CDR3 region: CAISGGGRSGEQFF. In DNA form, the CDR3 reads TGTGCCATCAGTGGGGGCGGGAGGAGTGGTGAGCAGTTCTTC.

The chain uses TRBV29-1 and TRBJ1-2, with D possibly TRBD1 on 5 matching bases. Germline CDR1 and CDR2: SQVTM and ANQGSEA. The CDR3 has 13 residues. The ends were cut back, 6 bases at V and 3 bases at J, with 14 bases in the middle. In nucleotides, the CDR3 is TGCAGCGTCCCCCACAGGCGAGACTATGGCTACACCTTC. Translation: CSVPHRRDYGYTF.

This chain links TRBV7-7 with TRBJ2-5; D tentatively reads TRBD1 or TRBD2 (5 bases each). V shed 3 bases and J shed 5 bases, with 16 bases lying between them. The CDR3 runs to 15 residues. Germline V gene data show CDR1 as SSHAT and CDR2 as FNYEAQ (reference sequence). The CDR3 DNA reads as TGTGCCAGCAGCTTTAGAGGGGAGAGTCTGGAGACCCAGTACTTC. Its translation is CASSFRGESLETQYF.

The chain is built from TRBV7-9 and TRBJ2-7; D remains unclear. CDR1 and CDR2 from the germline V gene are SEHNR and FQNEAQ (reference sequence). V dropped 4 bases and J dropped 9 bases, with 16 bases sitting between them. This CDR3 region has 13 residues. CDR3 nucleotides: TGTGCCAGCAGCTCCACCAGGCAAGGTTTGCAGTACTTC. It yields the protein CASSSTRQGLQYF.

The chain has TRBV5-1 and TRBJ1-4; a possible D gene is TRBD1 (5 bases). The CDR3 has 15 residues. Germline values: CDR1 SGHRS, CDR2 YFSETQ. Trimming stripped 2 bases from V and 3 bases from J, with 11 bases between. CDR3 DNA: TGCGCCAGCAGCTTTTGGGGCTTGCCTAATGAAAAACTGTTTTTT. Translating it yields CASSFWGLPNEKLFF.

The rearrangement uses TRBV7-9 and TRBJ2-1; perhaps TRBD2 as D (5 bases). Looked up from germline, CDR1 is SEHNR and CDR2 is FQNEAQ (reference sequence). V was cut by 2 bases and J by 13 bases, with 12 bases left in between. CDR3 length: 12 residues. The CDR3, as DNA: TGTGCCAGCAGCTTATCTCTTAGCGTACAGTTCTTC. This gives the protein CASSLSLSVQFF.

The V and J genes are TRBV27 and TRBJ1-1; a possible D gene is TRBD1 (5 bases). Germline-derived CDR1 and CDR2 are MNHEY and SMNVEV (reference sequence). This CDR3 is 14 amino acids long. Trimming removed 8 bases at V and 1 base at J, with 14 bases between. CDR3 amino acids: CASFGRGTNTEAFF. The CDR3 DNA reads TGTGCCAGCTTCGGACGGGGGACGAACACTGAAGCTTTCTTT.

The chain employs TRBV7-9 and TRBJ2-2; D is undetermined. The CDR3 spans 15 residues. Trimming removed 4 bases at V and 8 bases at J, with 17 bases between. Germline-derived CDR1 and CDR2 are SEHNR and FQNEAQ (reference sequence). CDR3 coding DNA: TGTGCCAGCAGCTCCCCTCTTAGGTCGTCAGGGGAGCTGTTTTTT. Amino acid sequence: CASSSPLRSSGELFF.

This clone occurred once. This chain uses TRBV7-8 with TRBJ2-7; D remains ambiguous. V lost 2 bases and J lost 4, with 18 bases in between. Germline CDR1 and CDR2: SGHVS and FQNEAQ. The CDR3 has 16 amino acids. The CDR3 spells CASSLLSGRTDYEQYF. CDR3 nucleotide sequence: TGTGCCAGCAGCTTACTTTCTGGACGGACGGATTACGAGCAGTACTTC.

Concerning this clone: This sample also contains other DNA sequences that code for the same CDR3. The chain uses TRBV9 and TRBJ2-3; tentatively, D is TRBD1 or TRBD2 (6 bases each). This CDR3 contains 14 residues. Trimming removed 0 bases at V and 6 bases at J, with 11 bases between. Germline CDR1 is SGDLS and CDR2 is YYNGEE. CDR3 bases: TGTGCCAGCAGCGTAGGCCGAGGGGGGGATACGCAGTATTTT. It is translated as CASSVGRGGDTQYF.

This clone showed up just once. The chain has TRBV4-1 and TRBJ2-5; D might be TRBD1 or TRBD2, each matching 5 bases. The V gene's germline CDR1 is MGHRA and CDR2 YSYEKL. The germline V and J ends were trimmed by 0 bases and 7 bases, with 12 bases remaining between them. The CDR3 has 14 residues. The CDR3 here is CASSQDIRGVTQYF. For the CDR3, the DNA is TGCGCCAGCAGCCAAGATATTAGAGGGGTGACCCAGTACTTC.

This chain uses TRBV4-1 with TRBJ2-1, with 7 bases matching TRBD2. Germline V gene lookup returns CDR1 MGHRA and CDR2 YSYEKL. V lost 1 base to trimming and J lost 9 bases; unmatched junction nucleotides: 9. The CDR3 spans 15 residues. The CDR3 loop reads CASSQALGGSAEQFF. Written as DNA, the CDR3 is TGCGCCAGCAGCCAAGCCCTCGGGGGGTCGGCTGAGCAGTTCTTC.